This passage covers 9 T cell receptor beta chains from one sample sequenced in a study of T-cell reconstitution after alpha-beta-depleted transplantation in children. Unique molecular identifiers were used in preparing the TCRbeta library. Via MiXCR, TCRdb re-called the PCR reads, giving one row per CDR3 protein. The sample includes roughly 490,000 distinct CDR3 sequences, about an eighth seen only once; the top ten take about 14%. The sample here was PBMCs, mostly from graft donor cells, taken 180 days after TCRalphabeta/CD19-depleted stem cell transplant. These receptors were obtained from a female patient aged 2-10 years who had a stem cell transplant for aplastic anemia, so the T cells may come from the graft donor.

This clonotype was detected many times. The J gene is TRBJ2-7, the V gene TRBV15; the match to TRBD1 covers 7 bases. Trimming cost V 0 bases and J 0 bases; bases outside gene matches: 2. The length of the CDR3 is 15 residues. Germline V gene sequence: CDR1 LNHNV, CDR2 YYDKDF (reference sequence). CDR3 residues: CATSREQGTSYEQYF. CDR3 nucleotides: TGTGCCACCAGCAGAGAACAGGGGACCTCCTACGAGCAGTACTTC.

This clonotype was recorded once. V gene TRBV11-2 combines with J gene TRBJ2-6; D not certain. The V gene lost 5 bases and the J gene lost 2 bases, with 7 bases spanning the gap. The CDR3 extends over 14 amino acids. The germline V gene encodes CDR1 SGHAT and CDR2 FQNNGV. The CDR3 bases are TGTGCCAGCAGCGTTTCTCCTGGGGCCAACGTCCTGACTTTC. Protein product: CASSVSPGANVLTF.

This clonotype was counted ten times or more. This chain links TRBV24-1 with TRBJ2-1; D is undetermined. Trimming took 7 bases from V and 3 from J, leaving 9 bases between them. CDR1 is KGHDR, CDR2 SFDVKD, per germline. This CDR3 has 13 residues. Here the CDR3 DNA reads TGTGCCACCAGCCCCGGATTCTACAATGAGCAGTTCTTC. As protein: CATSPGFYNEQFF.

This clonotype has more than one count but fewer than ten. The chain uses TRBV15 and TRBJ1-5, with a tentative D call TRBD1 (6 bases). The germline V gene has CDR1 LNHNV and CDR2 YYDKDF (reference sequence). CDR3 size: 16 residues. Between the trimmed V and J ends, which lost 2 bases and 3 bases, there was a span of 14 bases. This CDR3 is CATSRRQDLFNQPQHF. The CDR3 nucleotides read TGTGCCACCAGCAGAAGACAGGACCTCTTCAATCAGCCCCAGCATTTT.

This clonotype was picked up a small number of times. The chain carries TRBV6-2 or TRBV6-3 and TRBJ2-7; D remains ambiguous. The CDR3 is 13 amino acids. V shed 2 bases and J shed 1 base, with 6 bases lying between them. Germline values: CDR1 MNHEY, CDR2 SVGEGT. CDR3 nucleotides: TGTGCCAGCAGTTACAGGAGATCCTACGAGCAGTACTTC. The encoded protein is CASSYRRSYEQYF.

The J gene is TRBJ2-7, the V gene TRBV14, with a weak D call TRBD1 (6 bases). The length of the CDR3 is 14 residues. Per germline, CDR1 SGHDN and CDR2 FVKESK. V gave up 3 bases and J gave up 3 bases, with 12 bases separating them. Here the CDR3 DNA reads TGTGCCAGCAGCCAGTCAGGGGCCGACTACGAGCAGTACTTC. Translation gives CASSQSGADYEQYF.

This clonotype was counted a few times. The chain is built from TRBV27 and TRBJ1-5, with 7 bases lining up with TRBD1. The CDR3 spans 14 residues. J lost 7 bases, V lost 6 bases, and 9 bases had no gene match. CDR1 MNHEY and CDR2 SMNVEV come from the germline V gene (reference sequence). CDR3 DNA: TGTGCCAGCAGGCCAGTGACAGGGCAACAGCCCCAGCATTTT. This codes for CASRPVTGQQPQHF.

This clonotype was detected many times. The chain recombines TRBV28 with TRBJ2-7, with D possibly being TRBD1 (7 bases). The CDR3 length is 14 residues. The germline CDR1 and CDR2 sequences are MDHEN and SYDVKM. Trimming left V 7 bases short and J 3 bases short, with 16 bases between. The chain's CDR3 is CASKRTGGHYEQYF. For the CDR3, the DNA is TGTGCCAGCAAGAGGACAGGAGGGCACTACGAGCAGTACTTC.

The V and J genes are TRBV12-3 or TRBV12-4 and TRBJ1-5; D is uncertain. V was pared by 0 bases and J by 6 bases, with 6 bases between. The CDR3 is 13 amino acids. This CDR3 is CASSLAGLQPQHF. CDR3 nucleotides: TGTGCCAGCAGTTTAGCAGGGCTTCAGCCCCAGCATTTT.